This T cell receptor (beta chain) came from a study of cytomegalovirus exposure and HLA in healthy donors. Germline trimming cut 6 bases from V and 6 bases from J; bases unmatched to any gene: 3. This CDR3 has 14 amino acids. Germline CDR1 is MNHEY and CDR2 is SMNVEV (reference sequence). Both 60 Vbeta primers and 13 Jbeta primers went into the PCR. The data were produced by immunoSEQ multiplex PCR, yet TCRdb's version contains in-frame clones alone and is incomplete. The top ten clones hold 2% to 2.5% of a sample with approximately 150,000 clones, 80% to 85% of them seen once. The sequence came from a boy aged 2-9 years in good health and CMV-seronegative. Sample: PBMCs. The chain is built from TRBV27 and TRBJ2-1; 12 bases are a match to TRBD2. Here the CDR3 reads CASRLAGGVNEQFF. CDR3 nucleotide sequence: TGTGCCAGCAGACTAGCGGGAGGTGTCAATGAGCAGTTCTTC.